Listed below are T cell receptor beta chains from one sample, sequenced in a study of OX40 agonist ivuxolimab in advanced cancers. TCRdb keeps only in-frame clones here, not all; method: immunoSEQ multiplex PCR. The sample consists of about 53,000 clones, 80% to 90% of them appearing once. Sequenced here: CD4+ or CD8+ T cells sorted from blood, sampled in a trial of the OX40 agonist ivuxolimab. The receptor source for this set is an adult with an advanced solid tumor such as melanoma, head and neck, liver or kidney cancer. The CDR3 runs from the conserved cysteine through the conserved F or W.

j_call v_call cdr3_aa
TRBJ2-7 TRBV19 CASSDLQQGRHEQYF
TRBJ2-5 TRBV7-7 CASSSRQGYQETQYF
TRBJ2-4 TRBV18 CASSGDGGNIQYF
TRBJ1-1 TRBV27 CASSPLRDKAEAFF
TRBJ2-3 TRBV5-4 CASSWTRGPDTQYF
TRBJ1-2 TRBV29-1 CSVDRGDYGYTF
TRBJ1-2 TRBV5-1 CASSLDRTAYGYTF
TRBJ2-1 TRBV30 CAWSLRSSYNEQFF
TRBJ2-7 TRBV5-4 CASSLGLDYEQYF
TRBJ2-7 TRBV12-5 CASGRDRNPTLLAGEIDEQYF
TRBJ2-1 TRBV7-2 CASRLAGDSYNEQFF
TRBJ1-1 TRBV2 CASSATGGTVTEAFF
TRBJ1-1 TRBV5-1 CASSPSSGRVNTEAFF
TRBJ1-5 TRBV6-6 CASQDRWNQPQHF
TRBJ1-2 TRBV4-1 CASSQVGDRGYGYTF
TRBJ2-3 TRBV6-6 CASSYGDTQYF